One sample yielded the 5 T cell receptor beta chains listed below, sequenced in a study of blood T cells in healthy people across ages. Primed by a sample-barcoded 5' primer and a J-beta primer mix, a second PCR proceeded for about 7 to 12 cycles. TCRdb re-called the 5' RACE reads through MiXCR, storing one row per CDR3 protein. The data hold around 800,000 distinct CDR3 sequences, with about 59% observed a single time. Sequencing was performed on blood. These receptors originate from a man aged 30 to 39 in good health.

CDR3 protein: CSASPRWDEQFF. DNA for the CDR3: TGCAGTGCTAGCCCTAGGTGGGATGAGCAGTTCTTC. The J gene is TRBJ2-1, the V gene TRBV20-1; D call uncertain. The V end was cut by 3 bases, the J end by 8 bases, with 11 bases between. Per the germline V gene, CDR1 is DFQATT and CDR2 is SNEGSKA (reference sequence). This CDR3 is built from 12 residues.

The CDR3 bases are TGTGCCAGCAGCTTAATGGGGGGCAGAGAAAAACTGTTTTTT. This sequence encodes CASSLMGGREKLFF. The rearrangement links TRBV7-2 to TRBJ1-4, with D possibly being TRBD1 (6 bases). Germline loops: CDR1 SGHTA, CDR2 FQGNSA. Between the trimmed V and J ends, which lost 2 bases and 8 bases, there was a span of 12 bases. There are 14 residues in the CDR3.

This clonotype appeared once. The chain employs TRBV7-9 and TRBJ2-7; tentatively, D is TRBD1 or TRBD2 (6 bases each). V lost 6 bases to trimming and J lost 2 bases, with 11 bases between them. The CDR3 has 13 amino acids. Germline CDR1 and CDR2: SEHNR and FQNEAQ (reference sequence). CDR3: CASRRGEAYEQYF. In DNA form, the CDR3 reads TGTGCCAGCAGAAGGGGGGAGGCCTACGAGCAGTACTTC. Drawing the rest from reference TRBV7-9 and TRBJ2-7, the complete variable domain is DTGVSQNPRHKITKRGQNVTFRCDPISEHNRLYWYRQTLGQGPEFLTYFQNEAQLEKSRLLSDRFSAERPKGSFSTLEIQRTEQGDSAMYLCASRRGEAYEQYFGPGTRLTVT.

The chain links TRBV7-2 to TRBJ1-2; D remains unclear. CDR1 is SGHTA and CDR2 is FQGNSA in the germline V gene. CDR3 size: 14 residues. V lost 1 base and J 4 bases, leaving 10 bases between the germline ends. The CDR3 DNA reads TGTGCCAGCAGCTTAGTCCAGGCTAGCTATGGCTACACCTTC. It specifies CASSLVQASYGYTF.

This clonotype has more than one count but fewer than ten. The rearrangement uses TRBV20-1 and TRBJ2-7, with 8 bases lining up with TRBD2. The germline gives CDR1 DFQATT, CDR2 SNEGSKA (reference sequence). Trimming cost V 7 bases and J 9 bases; bases outside gene matches: 8. The CDR3 spans 11 residues. CDR3 residues: CSEAGDLGQYF. The CDR3, as DNA: TGCAGTGAAGCGGGGGATTTGGGGCAGTACTTC.